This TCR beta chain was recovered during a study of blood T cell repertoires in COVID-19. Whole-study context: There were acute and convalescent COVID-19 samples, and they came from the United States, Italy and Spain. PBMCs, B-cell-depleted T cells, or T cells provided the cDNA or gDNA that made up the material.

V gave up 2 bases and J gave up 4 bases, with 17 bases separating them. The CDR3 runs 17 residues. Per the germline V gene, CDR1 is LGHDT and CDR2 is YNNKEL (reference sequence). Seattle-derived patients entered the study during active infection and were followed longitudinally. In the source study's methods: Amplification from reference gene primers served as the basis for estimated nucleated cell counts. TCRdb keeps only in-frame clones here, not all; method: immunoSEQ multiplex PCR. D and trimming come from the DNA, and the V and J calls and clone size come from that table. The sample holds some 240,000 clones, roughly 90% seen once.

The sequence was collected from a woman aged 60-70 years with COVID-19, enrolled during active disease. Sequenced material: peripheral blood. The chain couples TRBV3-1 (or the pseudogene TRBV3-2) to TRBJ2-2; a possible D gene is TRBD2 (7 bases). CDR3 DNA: TGTGCCAGCAGCCAACCCAAGGGGGGGCTGGGCACCGGGGAGCTGTTTTTT. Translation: CASSQPKGGLGTGELFF.